These 22 T cell receptor beta chains were all obtained from the same sample, sequenced in a study of T cells after yellow fever vaccination. Each CDR3 protein is one row after TCRdb ran MiXCR on the 5' RACE reads. The sample has about 350,000 distinct CDR3 sequences, roughly 4.3% seen once. The material was PBMCs, obtained 5 days after the yellow fever booster vaccination. The receptors derive from a young man who received the YFV17D yellow fever vaccine.

This clonotype was recorded at least ten times. The V call is TRBV5-5, the J call TRBJ1-1, with unresolved D. Trimming took off 0 bases at V and 3 bases at J, with 6 bases between the two ends. Germline V gene sequence: CDR1 SGHKS, CDR2 YYEKEE (reference sequence). This CDR3 comprises 13 residues. The CDR3 is CASSLAGDTEAFF. The CDR3 DNA reads TGTGCCAGCAGCTTGGCTGGGGACACTGAAGCTTTCTTT.

This sequence joins TRBV9 and TRBJ2-5, with a weak D call TRBD2 (6 bases). Germline assignment: CDR1 SGDLS and CDR2 YYNGEE. This CDR3 has 14 amino acids. V was pared by 0 bases and J by 2 bases, with 8 bases between. CDR3 DNA sequence: TGTGCCAGCAGCGTAGGGAGGGCGCAAGAGACCCAGTACTTC. Its translation is CASSVGRAQETQYF.

V and J are TRBV6-5 and TRBJ1-2; the D gene is possibly TRBD1 (6 bases). The CDR3 is 11 amino acids. V was pared by 6 bases and J by 7 bases, with 9 bases between. Germline CDR1 and CDR2: MNHEY and SVGAGI. The CDR3 DNA sequence: TGTGCCAGCAGACAGGGCTCTGGCTACACCTTC. Amino acid sequence: CASRQGSGYTF.

This clonotype has just a few counts. This chain connects TRBV11-3 to TRBJ2-1, with 9 bases identical to TRBD1. Germline values: CDR1 SGHNT, CDR2 YENEEA. V dropped 2 bases and J dropped 5; count of bases not matched to a gene: 1. This CDR3 is 14 amino acids long. In DNA, the CDR3 is TGTGCCAGCAGCTTACGGACAGGGGACAATGAGCAGTTCTTC. It is translated as CASSLRTGDNEQFF.

This clonotype has a handful of counts. The chain employs TRBV6-5 and TRBJ2-3; weak D call: TRBD2 (7 bases). The germline V and J ends were trimmed by 4 bases and 1 base, with 9 bases remaining between them. From germline, CDR1 is MNHEY and CDR2 SVGAGI. This CDR3 has 14 amino acids. This CDR3 is CASSLRGRTDTQYF. Here the CDR3 DNA reads TGTGCCAGCAGTTTGCGGGGGCGCACAGATACGCAGTATTTT.

Ten or more counts support this clonotype. The chain recombines TRBV12-3 or TRBV12-4 with TRBJ1-5, with D unclear. The ends were cut back, 7 bases at V and 10 bases at J, with 14 bases in the middle. The CDR3 loop spans 12 amino acids. The CDR3 DNA is TGTGCCAGCACCATTGGACTATCTCCCCAGCATTTT. This sequence encodes CASTIGLSPQHF.

The rearrangement uses TRBV9 and TRBJ1-1; D is ambiguous. V lost 2 bases, J lost 8 bases, and 10 bases lay in between. This CDR3 has 12 amino acids. CDR1 is SGDLS, CDR2 YYNGEE, per germline. This CDR3 reads CASSVGLGEAFF. DNA for the CDR3: TGTGCCAGCAGCGTCGGGTTGGGGGAAGCTTTCTTT.

This clonotype was detected only a few times. The gene calls are TRBV18 and TRBJ2-1, with unresolved D. CDR3 length: 17 amino acids. Trimming stripped 3 bases from V and 5 bases from J, with 20 bases between. The germline CDR1 and CDR2 sequences are KGHSH and LQKENI. DNA of the CDR3: TGTGCCAGCTCACCTTCTCATTTCGGGCAGGTCGACAATGAGCAGTTCTTC. This encodes CASSPSHFGQVDNEQFF.

This clonotype was observed a few times. The chain combines TRBV7-2 with TRBJ2-5, with no clear D. Trimming removed 5 bases from V and 4 bases from J, with 11 bases in between. Germline lookup yields CDR1 SGHTA and CDR2 FQGNSA. The CDR3 is made up of 13 amino acids. In DNA, the CDR3 is TGTGCCAGCAGCCCTATTAAGGGAGAGACCCAGTACTTC. Protein: CASSPIKGETQYF.

V is TRBV6-5 and J is TRBJ1-2; D remains unclear. Trimming shortened V by 0 bases and J by 3 bases, and 14 bases separated the two germline ends. The CDR3 has 16 amino acids. Germline-derived CDR1 and CDR2 are MNHEY and SVGAGI. The CDR3 loop reads CASSYSIGPLHYGYTF. In DNA, the CDR3 is TGTGCCAGCAGTTACTCGATCGGGCCCCTCCACTATGGCTACACCTTC.

The chain couples TRBV7-3 to TRBJ1-6; TRBD1 agrees at 7 bases. The CDR3 consists of 14 residues. V shed 5 bases, J shed 8 bases, and the junction held 6 bases outside the gene matches. Germline CDR1 reads SGHTA; CDR2 reads FQGTGA. CDR3 sequence (DNA): TGTGCCAGCAGCCAGGGGGGGAGTCATTCACCCCTCCACTTT. It yields the protein CASSQGGSHSPLHF.

The chain carries TRBV15 and TRBJ1-6; D not resolved. The CDR3 is 15 amino acids. Looked up from germline, CDR1 is LNHNV and CDR2 is YYDKDF (reference sequence). The V end was cut by 5 bases, the J end by 5 bases, with 13 bases between. CDR3 coding DNA: TGTGCCACCAGCGGTATAACCCAGAATAATTCACCCCTCCACTTT. As protein: CATSGITQNNSPLHF.

The rearrangement links TRBV28 to TRBJ2-3; the D gene is possibly TRBD2 (5 bases). The germline V gene has CDR1 MDHEN and CDR2 SYDVKM. The CDR3 has 14 amino acids. V dropped 7 bases and J dropped 3 bases, with 14 bases sitting between them. CDR3 in DNA: TGTGCCAGCAAGCGGACCGGCGGGACAGATACGCAGTATTTT. This codes for CASKRTGGTDTQYF.

This clonotype was seen many times. This chain uses TRBV6-2 or TRBV6-3 with TRBJ2-7; tentatively, D is TRBD1 (6 bases). Germline values: CDR1 MNHEY, CDR2 SVGEGT. V lost 7 bases and J 3 bases, leaving 10 bases between the germline ends. The CDR3 has 12 residues. This CDR3 reads CASTQDSYEQYF. The CDR3 DNA follows: TGTGCCAGCACCCAGGACAGCTACGAGCAGTACTTC.

The chain combines TRBV10-3 with TRBJ2-1; maybe TRBD1 (7 bases). The germline V gene has CDR1 ENHRY and CDR2 SYGVKD. The CDR3 runs to 17 residues. Deletions cut 0 bases from V and 7 bases from J, with 19 bases between. The CDR3 loop is CAISESKEGALMNEQFF. The CDR3 coding sequence is TGTGCCATCAGTGAGTCGAAGGAGGGGGCCCTAATGAATGAGCAGTTCTTC.

This clonotype was observed a handful of times. CDR3 region: CPNPGTPKNIQYF. The DNA for the CDR3 is TGCCCCAACCCCGGGACACCCAAAAACATTCAGTACTTC. This chain connects TRBV23-1 to TRBJ2-4; perhaps TRBD1 as D (6 bases). Being an ORF, TRBV23-1 has a function that is uncertain. The CDR3 spans 13 residues.

This chain connects TRBV6-2 or TRBV6-3 to TRBJ2-7; D is unresolved. The CDR3 length is 14 residues. V lost 4 bases, J lost 2 bases, and 12 bases lay in between. Germline V gives CDR1 MNHEY, CDR2 SVGEGT. CDR3: CASSSPAFPYEQYV. The CDR3 DNA follows: TGTGCCAGCAGTTCCCCGGCTTTCCCCTACGAGCAGTACGTC.

This clonotype was observed many times. This chain uses TRBV10-3 with TRBJ1-4; D is possibly TRBD1 (5 bases). There are 13 residues in the CDR3. Trimming left V 10 bases short and J 8 bases short, with 17 bases between. Germline V lookup: CDR1 ENHRY, CDR2 SYGVKD. The CDR3 loop is CATTTREEEKLFF. CDR3 DNA: TGTGCCACGACAACCAGGGAGGAAGAAAAACTGTTTTTT.

V and J are TRBV6-2 or TRBV6-3 and TRBJ1-6; 10 bases are shared with TRBD1. This CDR3 is built from 14 residues. V shed 4 bases, J shed 10 bases, and the junction held 4 bases outside the gene matches. CDR1 and CDR2 from the germline V gene are MNHEY and SVGEGT. The CDR3 region is CASSSRDRGSPLHF. Here the CDR3 DNA reads TGTGCCAGCAGTTCCCGGGACAGGGGATCACCCCTCCACTTT.

The J gene is TRBJ1-6, the V gene TRBV7-6; D is ambiguous. V was clipped by 2 bases and J by 10 bases, with 12 bases between them. From germline, CDR1 is SGHVS and CDR2 FNYEAQ. The length of the CDR3 is 14 residues. The CDR3 is CASSLMTVRSPLHF. CDR3 DNA sequence: TGTGCCAGCAGCTTAATGACCGTCCGATCACCCCTCCACTTT.

The chain couples TRBV3-1 to TRBJ1-1; D might be TRBD1 (5 bases). V was pared by 4 bases and J by 10 bases, with 13 bases between. The CDR3 is made up of 12 amino acids. The germline V gene encodes CDR1 LGHDT and CDR2 YNNKEL (reference sequence). The DNA for the CDR3 is TGTGCCAGCAGCCGATCCGATAGGGGAGCTTTCTTT. Protein product: CASSRSDRGAFF.

This clonotype turned up a few times. The DNA for the CDR3 is TGCGCCAGCAGCACATTTGCGGGCAATCAGCCCCAGCATTTT. As protein: CASSTFAGNQPQHF. The rearrangement links TRBV4-1 to TRBJ1-5; D ambiguous. This CDR3 is 14 amino acids long. Germline CDR1 and CDR2: MGHRA and YSYEKL. V was pared by 5 bases and J by 2 bases, with 10 bases between.